The 27 T cell receptor beta chains below were found in one sample sequenced in a study of CD8+CD57+ T cells in acquired aplastic anemia (dated by TCRdb to 2016 to 2019). The sequencing machine was an Illumina HiSeq 2000. Genomic DNA served as template for TCR beta VDJ combination and CDR3 sequence profiling. TCRdb handled the public reads itself, with Q25 trimming in fastp and clone calling in MiXCR, and kept productive beta chains. A single entry per CDR3 protein holds the most common genes and DNA from its merged rows. The sample table lists about 42,000 distinct CDR3 sequences, about two thirds of them with a count of one. About a quarter of the sample comes from the top ten. What was sequenced was sorted CD4+, CD8+, or CD8+CD57+ T cells (not recorded which) from PBMCs. These receptors all come from a human donor in good health, serving as a control.

The J gene is TRBJ1-4, the V gene TRBV25-1, with D perhaps matching TRBD1 (6 bases). This CDR3 comprises 16 residues. V gave up 0 bases and J gave up 5 bases, with 13 bases separating them. CDR1 is MGHDK, CDR2 SYGVNS, per germline. The CDR3 region is CASSEYRGSLNEKLFF. As DNA, the CDR3 is TGTGCCAGCAGTGAATATAGGGGGAGTTTAAATGAAAAACTGTTTTTT.

This clonotype showed up many times. The gene calls are TRBV6-5 and TRBJ1-2, with D possibly matching TRBD1 (5 bases). This CDR3 comprises 14 residues. Trimming left V 2 bases short and J 4 bases short, with 11 bases between. Germline CDR1 is MNHEY and CDR2 is SVGAGI. This chain's CDR3 is CASSYIWGRYGYTF. CDR3 DNA sequence: TGTGCCAGCAGTTACATCTGGGGACGCTATGGCTACACCTTC.

On this clonotype: This may come from a read error, since a much larger clone is one base off. The rearrangement uses TRBV18 and TRBJ2-5; a possible D gene is TRBD1 (5 bases). The CDR3 spans 13 residues. Germline-derived CDR1 and CDR2 are KGHSH and LQKENI. CDR3 in amino acids: CASSPRQLETPYF. CDR3 bases: TGTGCCAGCTCACCACGACAGTTAGAGACCCCGTACTTC. Based on the CDR3 plus reference TRBV18 and TRBJ2-5, the full variable domain is NAGVMQNPRHLVRRRGQEARLRCSPMKGHSHVYWYRQLPEEGLKFMVYLQKENIIDESGMPKERFSAEFPKEGPSILRIQQVVRGDSAAYFCASSPRQLETPYFGPGTRLLVL.

The chain joins TRBV12-3 or TRBV12-4 to TRBJ1-2, with a possible D match to TRBD1 (6 bases). This CDR3 is 13 amino acids long. V lost 5 bases, J lost 7 bases, and 14 bases lay in between. CDR3 in amino acids: CASSQQGLRGYTF. In DNA, the CDR3 is TGTGCCAGCAGTCAACAGGGCCTACGTGGCTACACCTTC.

This clonotype was detected only once. At one of its ends the junction is not consistent with the germline gene, which may arise from a read error. The rearrangement joins TRBV5-1 to TRBJ1-2; possibly TRBD1 for D (5 bases). CDR3 size: 12 residues. Germline V gene sequence: CDR1 SGHRS, CDR2 YFSETQ. The CDR3: CASSLDNGLSYF. CDR3 DNA: TGCGCCAGCAGCCTGGACAACGGACTCTCCTATTTC.

This clonotype was seen only a few times. One junction end disagrees with the germline gene, perhaps due to a read error. This sequence joins TRBV9 and TRBJ1-4; D is possibly TRBD1 (5 bases). CDR1 is SGDLS and CDR2 is YYNGEE in the germline V gene. This CDR3 contains 15 residues. The CDR3 region is CASSPSGMTNGKLFF. The CDR3 nucleotides read TGTGCCAGCAGCCCGTCAGGGATGACTAATGGAAAACTGTTTTTT.

In this sample, this clonotype is medium-sized. The genes are TRBV29-1 and TRBJ2-7; tentative D call: TRBD1 (6 bases). Germline V gene lookup returns CDR1 SQVTM and CDR2 ANQGSEA. The V gene lost 3 bases and the J gene lost 0 bases, with 6 bases spanning the gap. The CDR3 contains 12 residues. The CDR3 sequence is CSVETGSYEQYF. The CDR3 nucleotides are TGCAGCGTTGAGACAGGCTCCTACGAGCAGTACTTC.

This clonotype ranks as medium-sized. V is TRBV19 and J is TRBJ2-7; 9 bases map to TRBD1. The CDR3 runs 15 residues. V shed 5 bases and J 2 bases; nucleotides not matched to a gene: 7. CDR1 and CDR2 from the germline V gene are LNHDA and SQIVND (reference sequence). CDR3 amino acids: CASSSRDRAAYEQYF. DNA of the CDR3: TGTGCCAGTAGTTCTCGGGACAGGGCGGCCTACGAGCAGTACTTC.

This clonotype was counted a few times. V usage is TRBV10-3 and J usage is TRBJ1-2; the match to TRBD1 covers 10 bases. This CDR3 contains 16 residues. With V trimmed by 0 bases and J by 7 bases, 8 bases remained unmatched. Germline assignment: CDR1 ENHRY and CDR2 SYGVKD. DNA of the CDR3: TGTGCCATCAGTGAGTCCCCGGGACAGGGGTCCGGTGGCTACACCTTC. It codes for CAISESPGQGSGGYTF.

The chain joins TRBV29-1 to TRBJ1-2, with D perhaps TRBD1 (5 bases). The CDR3 sequence is 15 residues long. Germline V gene lookup returns CDR1 SQVTM and CDR2 ANQGSEA. Trimming removed 4 bases at V and 4 bases at J, with 19 bases between. In DNA form, the CDR3 reads TGCAGCGTTGGCTCGGGATCGGACAAGGTCTATGGCTACACCTTC. Protein: CSVGSGSDKVYGYTF.

V and J are TRBV7-6 and TRBJ2-7; TRBD1 matches at 9 bases. CDR3 length: 14 residues. The germline gives CDR1 SGHVS, CDR2 FNYEAQ. With V trimmed by 5 bases and J by 2 bases, 4 bases remained unmatched. CDR3 coding DNA: TGTGCCAGCAGCCGTGGGGACAGGGCCTACGAGCAGTACTTC. This translates into CASSRGDRAYEQYF.

This clonotype was detected only a few times. The rearrangement uses TRBV24-1 and TRBJ2-6; 7 bases match TRBD1. The CDR3 is made up of 15 amino acids. CDR1 is KGHDR and CDR2 is SFDVKD in the germline V gene. Trimming removed 9 bases from V and 0 bases from J; junction bases left unmatched: 4. The CDR3 DNA follows: TGTGCCACCGGACAGGTAAACTCTGGGGCCAACGTCCTGACTTTC. Amino acid sequence: CATGQVNSGANVLTF.

The rearrangement links TRBV5-1 to TRBJ1-2; unclear D gene. The V gene lost 4 bases and the J gene lost 3 bases, with 25 bases spanning the gap. Per germline, CDR1 SGHRS and CDR2 YFSETQ. The CDR3 is 18 amino acids. The CDR3 sequence is CASSGREDGDPFDYGYTF. CDR3 coding DNA: TGCGCCAGCAGCGGACGGGAAGATGGAGATCCCTTTGACTATGGCTACACCTTC.

The chain combines TRBV2 with TRBJ1-2; tentatively, D is TRBD1 (5 bases). This CDR3 has 15 residues. CDR1 and CDR2 (germline): SNHLY, FYNNEI. Trimming cost V 2 bases and J 5 bases, with 15 bases left between them. As DNA, the CDR3 is TGTGCCAGCAGTGAATGGCCCGGGACGGATTATGGCTACACCTTC. It translates to CASSEWPGTDYGYTF.

This chain uses TRBV15 with TRBJ2-7, with D perhaps matching TRBD1 (5 bases). In germline, CDR1 is LNHNV, CDR2 YYDKDF (reference sequence). Trimming left V 1 base short and J 2 bases short, with 9 bases between. This CDR3 has 14 amino acids. In DNA form, the CDR3 reads TGTGCCACCAGCAGAGGGGGCGAAACCTACGAGCAGTACTTC. It yields the protein CATSRGGETYEQYF.

This chain links TRBV7-2 with TRBJ2-5, with D uncertain. CDR3 length: 11 amino acids. Trimming took off 7 bases at V and 2 bases at J, with 5 bases between the two ends. Germline values: CDR1 SGHTA, CDR2 FQGNSA. The chain's CDR3 is CASTLQETQYF. The DNA of the CDR3 is TGTGCCAGCACCCTTCAAGAGACCCAGTACTTC.

This chain connects TRBV19 to TRBJ1-6; TRBD1 is a possible D gene (6 bases). Germline lookup yields CDR1 LNHDA and CDR2 SQIVND (reference sequence). The CDR3 sequence is 14 residues long. With 7 bases removed from V and 7 bases from J, the gap between germline ends came to 14 bases. CDR3 DNA sequence: TGTGCCAGTACCCACACAGGGTTCAATTCACCCCTCCACTTT. Translated: CASTHTGFNSPLHF.

V is TRBV15 and J is TRBJ1-2; TRBD1 agrees at 9 bases. Germline CDR1 reads LNHNV; CDR2 reads YYDKDF (reference sequence). CDR3 length equals 15 residues. The V gene end was trimmed by 3 bases and the J gene end by 7 bases; junction bases not matched to a gene: 9. This CDR3 is CATSRDNRGQGGYTF. For the CDR3, the DNA is TGTGCCACCAGCAGGGATAACAGGGGGCAGGGTGGCTACACCTTC.

The gene calls are TRBV2 and TRBJ2-3, with D perhaps being TRBD1 or TRBD2 (6 bases each). The V end lost 5 bases, the J end lost 3 bases, and 12 bases lay between the germline ends. The V gene's germline CDR1 is SNHLY and CDR2 FYNNEI. The CDR3 sequence is 14 residues long. In nucleotides, the CDR3 is TGTGCCAGCAGTTTAGGGGGGAATACAGATACGCAGTATTTT. Its translation: CASSLGGNTDTQYF.

This clonotype was detected only once. The chain carries TRBV9 and TRBJ1-1; TRBD1 agrees at 7 bases. CDR3 length: 15 residues. Germline loops: CDR1 SGDLS, CDR2 YYNGEE. The ends lost 3 bases at V and 5 bases at J; junction bases unmatched: 10. The CDR3, as DNA: TGTGCCAGCAGCGGAGACAGGGCAGCAAGGACTGAAGCTTTCTTT. The encoded protein is CASSGDRAARTEAFF.

V usage is TRBV20-1 and J usage is TRBJ2-7; a possible D gene is TRBD2 (5 bases). The germline CDR1 and CDR2 sequences are DFQATT and SNEGSKA (reference sequence). V was shortened by 0 bases and J by 6 bases, with 18 bases between the two germline ends. This CDR3 has 15 residues. The CDR3 reads CSAREPRGRGSEQYF. The CDR3 DNA reads as TGCAGTGCTAGAGAGCCCCGGGGTCGGGGTAGCGAGCAGTACTTC.

This chain uses TRBV6-1 with TRBJ1-6; D not resolved. This CDR3 is built from 14 residues. CDR1 MNHNS and CDR2 SASEGT come from the germline V gene. V shed 2 bases and J shed 8 bases, with 10 bases lying between them. The CDR3 DNA reads as TGTGCCAGCAGTGAAATTAACATTGATTCACCCCTCCACTTT. Amino acids: CASSEINIDSPLHF.

This clonotype was seen only once. This chain connects TRBV19 to TRBJ2-2, with D unresolved. V gave up 10 bases and J gave up 5 bases, with 8 bases separating them. The CDR3 spans 11 residues. Germline loops: CDR1 LNHDA, CDR2 SQIVND (reference sequence). The CDR3 region is CATLGTGELFF. Written as DNA, the CDR3 is TGTGCCACTCTTGGGACCGGGGAGCTGTTTTTT.

CDR3 sequence reads: CASSLTGTGWEQYF. The CDR3 DNA is TGTGCCAGCAGTTTAACCGGGACAGGGTGGGAGCAGTACTTC. The chain is built from TRBV2 and TRBJ2-7; TRBD1 aligns across 9 bases. There are 14 residues in the CDR3. The germline gives CDR1 SNHLY, CDR2 FYNNEI. V lost 5 bases, J lost 7 bases, and 9 bases stayed unmatched. Full variable domain (remainder filled in from reference TRBV2 and TRBJ2-7): EPEVTQTPSHQVTQMGQEVILRCVPISNHLYFYWYRQILGQKVEFLVSFYNNEISEKSEIFDDQFSVERPDGSNFTLKIRSTKLEDSAMYFCASSLTGTGWEQYFGPGTRLTVT.

V usage is TRBV25-1 and J usage is TRBJ1-1, with 9 bases fitting TRBD1. In germline, CDR1 is MGHDK, CDR2 SYGVNS. The CDR3 is made up of 15 amino acids. V trimming: 2 bases; J trimming: 4 bases; junction bases outside the gene matches: 5. The DNA of the CDR3 is TGTGCCAGCAGTGAACTCGGACAGGGGCGCACTGAAGCTTTCTTT. Protein: CASSELGQGRTEAFF.

CDR3 protein: CATSGSRPTSGYTF. The CDR3 DNA follows: TGTGCCACCAGTGGATCCAGACCTACCTCTGGCTACACCTTC. The chain uses TRBV24-1 and TRBJ1-2; D gene ambiguous. This CDR3 contains 14 residues. The germline V and J ends were trimmed by 5 bases and 7 bases, with 16 bases remaining between them. The germline gives CDR1 KGHDR, CDR2 SFDVKD.

The rearrangement uses TRBV9 and TRBJ2-7, with D maybe TRBD1 (6 bases). Germline CDR1 and CDR2: SGDLS and YYNGEE. This CDR3 contains 17 residues. V lost 4 bases and J lost 1, with 21 bases in between. This CDR3 is CASSLPALSRGSYEQYF. The CDR3 DNA reads as TGTGCCAGCAGCCTCCCGGCGTTATCCAGGGGATCCTACGAGCAGTACTTC. Combining the CDR3 with reference TRBV9 and TRBJ2-7 gives the whole variable domain DSGVTQTPKHLITATGQRVTLRCSPRSGDLSVYWYQQSLDQGLQFLIQYYNGEERAKGNILERFSAQQFPDLHSELNLSSLELGDSALYFCASSLPALSRGSYEQYFGPGTRLTVT.